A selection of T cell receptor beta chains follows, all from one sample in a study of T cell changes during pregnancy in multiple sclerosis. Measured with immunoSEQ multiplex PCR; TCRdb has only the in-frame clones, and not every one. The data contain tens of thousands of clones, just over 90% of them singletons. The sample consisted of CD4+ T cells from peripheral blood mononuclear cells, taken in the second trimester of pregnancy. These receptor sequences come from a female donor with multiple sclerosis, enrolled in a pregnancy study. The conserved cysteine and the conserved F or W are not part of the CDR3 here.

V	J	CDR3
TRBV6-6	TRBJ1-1	ASSYFTGGTEAF
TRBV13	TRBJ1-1	ASSQGRTEAF
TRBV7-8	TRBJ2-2	ASSLSVGAGGELF
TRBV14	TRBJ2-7	ASSTDRGSRQY
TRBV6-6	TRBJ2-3	ASSRSGDTQY
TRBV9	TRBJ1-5	ASSEDCQAQH
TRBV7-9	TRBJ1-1	ASSLGQGTGEAF
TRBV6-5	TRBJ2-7	ASSKAGGKQY
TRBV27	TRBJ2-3	ASSTMTVQDTQY
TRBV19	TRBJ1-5	ASSPDDRASNQPQH
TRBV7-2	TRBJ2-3	ASSHRSSSSTDTQY
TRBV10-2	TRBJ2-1	ASSEWGLAGAGEQF
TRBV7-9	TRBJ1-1	ASSATGQIHEAF
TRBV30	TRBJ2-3	AWSEGFGDTQY
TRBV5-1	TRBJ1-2	ASSLETANYGYT
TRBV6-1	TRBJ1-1	ASATGGGSTEAF
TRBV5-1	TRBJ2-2	ASSVTSGGDTGELF
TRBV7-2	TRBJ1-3	ASSPGTDSGNTIY
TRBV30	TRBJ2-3	AWSSTGGERY
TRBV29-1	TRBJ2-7	SALVSIYEQY
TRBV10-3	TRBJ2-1	AISEYPAGVERNDEQF
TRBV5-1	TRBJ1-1	ASSSSGSGGGTEAF
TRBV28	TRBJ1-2	ASSLLGLYGYT
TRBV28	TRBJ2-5	ASKASGRWEETQY
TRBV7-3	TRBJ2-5	ASSASGRGETQY
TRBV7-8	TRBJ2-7	ASSLEQGRSYEQY
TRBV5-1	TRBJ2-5	ASSSGLAGGPGETQY
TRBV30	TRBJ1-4	AWSVKYGGHNEKLF
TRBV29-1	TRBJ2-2	SVEEVRTGFLSGELF
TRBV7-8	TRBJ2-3	ASSSMGLAAFTDTQY
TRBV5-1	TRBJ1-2	ASSLETDYGYT
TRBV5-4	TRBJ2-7	ASSPGRWQGAPKPYEQY
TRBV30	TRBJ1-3	AWMDGAGNTIY
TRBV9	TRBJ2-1	ASSDGTGVYNEQF
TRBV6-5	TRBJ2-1	ASSSRDSSYNEQF
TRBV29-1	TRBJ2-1	TALFGSGPYNEQF
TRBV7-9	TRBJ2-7	ASRIAGSIDEQY
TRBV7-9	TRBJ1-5	ASSFDRPDQPQH
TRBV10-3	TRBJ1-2	AISESVGARGYT
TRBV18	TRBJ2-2	ASSLLLQGNTGELF
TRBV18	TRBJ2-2	ASSPLQGPGELF
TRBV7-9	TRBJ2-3	ASSLTVGADTQY
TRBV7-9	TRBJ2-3	ASSLGPGTDTQY
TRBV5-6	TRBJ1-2	ASSFEEIGYT
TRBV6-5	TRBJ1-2	ASSYRQGPREYGYT
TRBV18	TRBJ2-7	ASSPSKGTVYEQY
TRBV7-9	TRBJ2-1	ASSPAGRQNNEQF
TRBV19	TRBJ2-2	ASSYTGTGELF
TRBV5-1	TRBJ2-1	ASFPAGGNEQF
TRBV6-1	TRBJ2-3	ASSAQPGQGIHTQY
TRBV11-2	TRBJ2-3	ASSSLSGGATDTQY
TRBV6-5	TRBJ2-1	ASSSALLAGNEQF
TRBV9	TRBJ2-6	ASSAPPDRALTNVLT
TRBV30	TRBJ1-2	AWAPRGGIGYT
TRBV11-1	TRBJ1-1	ASSPGTGGKTEAF
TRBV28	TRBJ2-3	ASSLVGQGSDTQY
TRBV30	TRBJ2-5	AWKWFGEETQY
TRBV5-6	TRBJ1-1	ASSHVSGYTEAF
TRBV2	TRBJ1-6	ASREGRPNSPLH
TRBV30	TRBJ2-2	ACLSGTNTGELF